What follows are 22 T cell receptor beta chains derived from one specimen sequenced in a study of neoadjuvant nivolumab and ipilimumab in lung cancer. TCRdb's copy holds only in-frame clones and misses some; the assay was immunoSEQ multiplex PCR. This sample has tens of thousands of clones, with roughly 84% found just once. The sample consisted of peripheral blood, taken before neoadjuvant nivolumab, alone or with ipilimumab. Receptors were obtained from an adult with non-small cell lung cancer.

This clone was seen just once. The chain has TRBV7-8 and TRBJ2-1, with 8 nucleotides matching TRBD1. Germline CDR1 and CDR2: SGHVS and FQNEAQ. The V gene end was trimmed by 4 bases and the J gene end by 9 bases; junction bases not matched to a gene: 5. This CDR3 spans 13 amino acids. CDR3 DNA: TGTGCCAGCAGCTCTGACAGGGGCGGTGAGCAGTTCTTC. Its protein is CASSSDRGGEQFF. The complete variable domain, with remaining parts taken from reference TRBV7-8 and TRBJ2-1, reads GAGVSQSPRYKVAKRGQDVALRCDPISGHVSLFWYQQALGQGPEFLTYFQNEAQLDKSGLPSDRFFAERPEGSVSTLKIQRTQQEDSAVYLCASSSDRGGEQFFGPGTRLTVL.

The chain links TRBV5-1 to TRBJ2-7, with D tentatively TRBD2 (5 bases). Germline assignment: CDR1 SGHRS and CDR2 YFSETQ. The CDR3 extends over 15 amino acids. V dropped 4 bases and J dropped 5 bases, with 19 bases sitting between them. For the CDR3, the DNA is TGCGCCAGCAGCGCGTTAGAGGGTCGGGCCAACGAGCAGTACTTC. This sequence encodes CASSALEGRANEQYF.

This clone was recorded a few times. The rearrangement uses TRBV4-3 and TRBJ1-4, with no clear D. The germline V and J ends were trimmed by 1 base and 0 bases, with 15 bases remaining between them. CDR3 length equals 18 residues. Germline-derived CDR1 and CDR2 are LGHNA and YSLEER. As DNA, the CDR3 is TGCGCCAGCAGCCAAGCTCCCGGGTTGGCGGCAACTAATGAAAAACTGTTTTTT. This translates into CASSQAPGLAATNEKLFF.

This clone turned up a few times. The chain uses TRBV5-1 and TRBJ1-2; 9 bases are a match to TRBD1. CDR3 size: 14 residues. Germline CDR1 reads SGHRS; CDR2 reads YFSETQ. V lost 4 bases and J lost 10; bases outside the gene matches: 11. CDR3 sequence reads: CASSRLVDRGDYTF. The CDR3 region has the DNA TGCGCCAGCAGCCGGTTAGTGGACAGGGGTGACTACACCTTC.

This sequence joins TRBV7-3 and TRBJ1-2, with D perhaps matching TRBD1 (5 bases). Trimming removed 2 bases from V and 7 bases from J, with 20 bases in between. Germline CDR1 reads SGHTA; CDR2 reads FQGTGA. This CDR3 comprises 16 residues. The DNA for the CDR3 is TGTGCCAGCAGCTTACTTCCTGCCAGGGCCGGGGGTGGCTACACCTTC. Its protein is CASSLLPARAGGGYTF. The full variable domain, in which reference TRBV7-3 and TRBJ1-2 provide the parts outside the CDR3, is GAGVSQTPSNKVTEKGKYVELRCDPISGHTALYWYRQSLGQGPEFLIYFQGTGAADDSGLPNDRFFAVRPEGSVSTLKIQRTERGDSAVYLCASSLLPARAGGGYTFGSGTRLTVV.

CDR3 in amino acids: CASSRTQGSYEQYF. CDR3 bases: TGTGCCAGCAGTCGTACTCAAGGGTCCTACGAGCAGTACTTC. This chain links TRBV11-1 with TRBJ2-7; no clear D gene. The germline V gene encodes CDR1 SGHAT and CDR2 FQDESV (reference sequence). Trimming took off 6 bases at V and 1 base at J, with 13 bases between the two ends. There are 14 residues in the CDR3.

This clone has just a few counts. The chain combines TRBV30 with TRBJ1-2; 8 bases are a match to TRBD1. The CDR3 sequence is 13 residues long. J lost 5 bases, V lost 3 bases, and 5 bases had no gene match. Germline V gene data show CDR1 as GTSNPN and CDR2 as SVGIG (reference sequence). CDR3 amino acids: CAWSRDRPYGYTF. CDR3 in DNA: TGTGCCTGGAGCCGGGACAGGCCTTATGGCTACACCTTC.

The V call is TRBV29-1, the J call TRBJ1-3; TRBD1 might be the D (5 bases). CDR1 is SQVTM, CDR2 ANQGSEA, per germline. CDR3 length equals 12 residues. Deletions cut 0 bases from V and 8 bases from J, with 8 bases between. CDR3 protein: CSVEDIGDTIYF. The CDR3 nucleotides are TGCAGCGTTGAAGATATAGGGGACACCATATATTTT.

The J gene is TRBJ2-5, the V gene TRBV7-2, with TRBD2 identical over 7 bases. V was clipped by 6 bases and J by 2 bases; unmatched bases: 6. This CDR3 is built from 14 residues. CDR1 is SGHTA, CDR2 FQGNSA, per germline. The CDR3: CASSERGGQETQYF. The CDR3 coding sequence is TGTGCCAGCAGTGAGCGCGGGGGACAAGAGACCCAGTACTTC.

This chain uses TRBV7-3 with TRBJ2-3, with D possibly being TRBD1 or TRBD2 (6 bases each). The V end lost 5 bases, the J end lost 6 bases, and 21 bases lay between the germline ends. The CDR3 is 16 amino acids. Germline V gives CDR1 SGHTA, CDR2 FQGTGA. The DNA of the CDR3 is TGTGCCAGCAGCCCTAACGGGGTGGGGGCGGGGGATACGCAGTATTTT. Amino acid sequence: CASSPNGVGAGDTQYF.

The chain links TRBV5-5 to TRBJ2-7, with D possibly being TRBD1 or TRBD2 (6 bases each). The CDR3 spans 16 residues. Trimming left V 3 bases short and J 6 bases short, with 22 bases between. Germline V gives CDR1 SGHKS, CDR2 YYEKEE (reference sequence). This CDR3 reads CASSSPGAIGSGEQYF. In DNA, the CDR3 is TGTGCCAGCAGCTCGCCGGGGGCCATCGGTTCGGGCGAGCAGTACTTC.

The rearrangement links TRBV5-1 to TRBJ2-3, with D uncertain. This CDR3 is built from 13 residues. Trimming shortened V by 0 bases and J by 2 bases, and 4 bases separated the two germline ends. The germline CDR1 and CDR2 sequences are SGHRS and YFSETQ. The CDR3 DNA follows: TGCGCCAGCAGCTTGGTCCCCACAGATACGCAGTATTTT. Residues: CASSLVPTDTQYF.

This chain links TRBV6-1 with TRBJ2-2; no reliable D call. Germline V gene sequence: CDR1 MNHNS, CDR2 SASEGT. V was cut by 7 bases and J by 2 bases, with 11 bases left in between. The CDR3 is 14 residues long. The CDR3 DNA sequence: TGTGCCAGCACTCCAGAACCCAACACCGGGGAGCTGTTTTTT. Residues: CASTPEPNTGELFF.

This clone showed up just a few times. The genes are TRBV14 and TRBJ1-1; D gene unclear. Trimming shortened V by 1 base and J by 5 bases, and 8 bases separated the two germline ends. There are 13 residues in the CDR3. The germline CDR1 and CDR2 sequences are SGHDN and FVKESK. CDR3 nucleotide sequence: TGTGCCAGCAGCCAAGTGCGTGGGACTGAAGCTTTCTTT. Translation gives CASSQVRGTEAFF.

The rearrangement uses TRBV5-1 and TRBJ2-6; D call uncertain. This CDR3 is built from 17 residues. Per the germline V gene, CDR1 is SGHRS and CDR2 is YFSETQ. The V end lost 1 base, the J end lost 0 bases, and 11 bases lay between the germline ends. The CDR3 bases are TGCGCCAGCAGCTTGCGTGCGTTTAGCTCTGGGGCCAACGTCCTGACTTTC. Its translation is CASSLRAFSSGANVLTF.

The chain carries TRBV7-6 and TRBJ1-2, with a weak D call TRBD1 (6 bases). CDR3 length equals 13 residues. Germline-derived CDR1 and CDR2 are SGHVS and FNYEAQ. Trimming left V 5 bases short and J 6 bases short, with 13 bases between. The DNA for the CDR3 is TGTGCCAGCAGCCATAGGGGGGGCCATGGCTACACCTTC. Translation gives CASSHRGGHGYTF.

The rearrangement joins TRBV7-2 to TRBJ1-1; maybe TRBD1 (6 bases). The CDR3 length is 14 residues. V lost 7 bases, J lost 1 base, and 13 bases lay in between. The V gene's germline CDR1 is SGHTA and CDR2 FQGNSA. The CDR3 coding sequence is TGTGCCAGCAACGCCCCAGGGGAGAACACTGAAGCTTTCTTT. Encoded protein: CASNAPGENTEAFF.

The genes are TRBV10-3 and TRBJ1-1; D gene unclear. V was clipped by 6 bases and J by 0 bases, with 14 bases between them. CDR3 size: 15 residues. CDR1 is ENHRY and CDR2 is SYGVKD in the germline V gene. The DNA of the CDR3 is TGTGCCATCAGCGACGTTACAACGTTGAACACTGAAGCTTTCTTT. Its translation: CAISDVTTLNTEAFF.

The chain carries TRBV7-9 and TRBJ1-5; D ambiguous. Germline values: CDR1 SEHNR, CDR2 FQNEAQ (reference sequence). The V and J ends lost 0 bases and 6 bases respectively, with 3 bases between them. The CDR3 loop spans 12 amino acids. This CDR3 is CASSLASQPQHF. The DNA for the CDR3 is TGTGCCAGCAGCTTAGCGAGTCAGCCCCAGCATTTT.

The chain is built from TRBV14 and TRBJ1-1; possible D gene TRBD1, 6 bases. Germline CDR1 SGHDN, CDR2 FVKESK. The CDR3 covers 14 residues. V gave up 4 bases and J gave up 5 bases, with 14 bases separating them. The CDR3 reads CASSLVGGHTEAFF. The CDR3 DNA reads TGTGCCAGCAGCCTCGTGGGGGGGCATACTGAAGCTTTCTTT. Combining the CDR3 with reference TRBV14 and TRBJ1-1 gives the whole variable domain EAGVTQFPSHSVIEKGQTVTLRCDPISGHDNLYWYRRVMGKEIKFLLHFVKESKQDESGMPNNRFLAERTGGTYSTLKVQPAELEDSGVYFCASSLVGGHTEAFFGQGTRLTVV.

This chain uses TRBV27 with TRBJ1-2; the D is unclear. CDR3 size: 16 residues. Trimming cost V 4 bases and J 3 bases, with 18 bases left between them. Germline V gene lookup returns CDR1 MNHEY and CDR2 SMNVEV (reference sequence). CDR3 in DNA: TGTGCCAGCAGTTCCTCTCCGGGCCCAGCTGACTATGGCTACACCTTC. Translated, it gives CASSSSPGPADYGYTF.

CDR3 DNA sequence: TGTGCCAGTAGTATTACAGCTATACAGTCCTACGAGCAGTACTTC. Its protein product is CASSITAIQSYEQYF. This rearrangement joins TRBV19 to TRBJ2-7; D gene ambiguous. This CDR3 region has 15 residues. Germline CDR1 reads LNHDA; CDR2 reads SQIVND (reference sequence). Deletions cut 3 bases from V and 1 base from J, with 13 bases between.